This T cell receptor beta chain was sequenced for a study of human T cells and chemical hapten exposure. About the study: The study traced per-sample TCR yield variation mainly to small differences in pooled library volumes.

In this sample, this clonotype turned up once. Its antigen is not known. This may be a read error, as it is one base from a much larger clone. RNA extraction used unfractionated whole blood as the source of total RNA. Findings and limits, study-wide: Counts of TCRs above 1 in 1000 frequency stayed unchanged with DPC sensitization.

V lost 7 bases to trimming and J lost 10 bases; unmatched junction nucleotides: 4. Per germline, CDR1 MNHEY and CDR2 SVGAGI. CDR3 length equals 13 residues. The library tagged each cDNA molecule with unique molecular identifiers. Authors' analysis steps: There were a median of roughly 100,000 TCRs per sample, with a range from about 20,000 to 700,000. Via MiXCR, TCRdb re-called the reads, giving one row per CDR3 protein. The V and J calls, along with clone size, are taken from TCRdb and not from the paper's own processing. The table records 120,000 or so distinct CDR3 sequences, approximately 9% of them present only once.

V usage is TRBV6-5 and J usage is TRBJ2-1; 13 bases match TRBD2. The clonotype comes from a human donor in good health. Some clones in this sample may be carry-over from other donors' samples. Sequenced: whole blood. CDR3 loop: CASILGLAGEQFF. As DNA, the CDR3 is TGTGCCAGCATCTTGGGACTAGCGGGAGAGCAGTTCTTC.